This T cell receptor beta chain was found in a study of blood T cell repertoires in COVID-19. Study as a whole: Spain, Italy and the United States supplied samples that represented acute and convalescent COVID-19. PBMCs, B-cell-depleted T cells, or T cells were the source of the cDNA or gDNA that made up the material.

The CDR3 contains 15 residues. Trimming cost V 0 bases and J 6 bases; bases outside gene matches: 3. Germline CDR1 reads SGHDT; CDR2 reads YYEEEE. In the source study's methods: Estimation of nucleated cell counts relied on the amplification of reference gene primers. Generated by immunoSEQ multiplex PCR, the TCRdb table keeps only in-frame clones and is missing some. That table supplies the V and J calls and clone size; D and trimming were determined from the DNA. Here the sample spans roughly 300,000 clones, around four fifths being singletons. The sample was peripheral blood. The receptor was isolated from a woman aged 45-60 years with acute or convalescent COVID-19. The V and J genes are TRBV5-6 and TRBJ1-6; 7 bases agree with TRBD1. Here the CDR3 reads CASSLGGTANSPLHF. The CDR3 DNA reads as TGTGCCAGCAGCTTGGGAGGGACAGCTAATTCACCCCTCCACTTT.